One sample yielded the 3 T cell receptor beta chains listed below, sequenced in a study of blood T cells in healthy people across ages (dated by TCRdb to 2014 to 2015). Preparation of the library involved 5' RACE. The sequencer was an Illumina HiSeq 2500. The second PCR ran for roughly 7 to 12 cycles and used a J-beta primer mix along with a sample-barcoded 5' primer. TCRdb reran the public reads through fastp at Q25 and MiXCR, keeping productive beta chains. Under each unique CDR3 protein, matching rows form one entry showing the most common genes and DNA. The sample table lists hundreds of thousands of distinct CDR3 sequences, 58% of them with a count of one. Of the sample, over 35% falls within the top ten clones. What was sequenced was blood. These receptors came from a man in his fifties or sixties in good health.

The chain combines TRBV20-1 with TRBJ1-6; maybe TRBD1 (5 bases). The germline CDR1 and CDR2 sequences are DFQATT and SNEGSKA (reference sequence). This CDR3 comprises 22 residues. Trimming took 1 base from V and 0 from J, leaving 28 bases between them. This CDR3 reads CSARVLSLIGDPQSSYNSPLHF. The CDR3 DNA reads as TGCAGTGCTAGAGTTCTGTCTTTGATAGGGGATCCGCAAAGCTCCTATAATTCACCCCTCCACTTT.

This clonotype appeared a few times. This chain links TRBV20-1 with TRBJ1-5, with 8 bases identical to TRBD1. The CDR3 is made up of 14 amino acids. Germline CDR1 is DFQATT and CDR2 is SNEGSKA (reference sequence). V shed 4 bases, J shed 4 bases, and the junction held 6 bases outside the gene matches. CDR3 bases: TGCAGTGCTACATGGACAGGGTTTAATCAGCCCCAGCATTTT. Residues: CSATWTGFNQPQHF.

The CDR3 DNA follows: TGTGCCAGCAGTTTACGGCGGGGGGGCTTCGAGCAGTACTTC. It specifies CASSLRRGGFEQYF. The chain joins TRBV12-3 or TRBV12-4 to TRBJ2-5; 9 positions match TRBD2. Near its end, the DNA agrees better with TRBJ2-7, so the J call may be wrong. The CDR3 is made up of 14 amino acids.